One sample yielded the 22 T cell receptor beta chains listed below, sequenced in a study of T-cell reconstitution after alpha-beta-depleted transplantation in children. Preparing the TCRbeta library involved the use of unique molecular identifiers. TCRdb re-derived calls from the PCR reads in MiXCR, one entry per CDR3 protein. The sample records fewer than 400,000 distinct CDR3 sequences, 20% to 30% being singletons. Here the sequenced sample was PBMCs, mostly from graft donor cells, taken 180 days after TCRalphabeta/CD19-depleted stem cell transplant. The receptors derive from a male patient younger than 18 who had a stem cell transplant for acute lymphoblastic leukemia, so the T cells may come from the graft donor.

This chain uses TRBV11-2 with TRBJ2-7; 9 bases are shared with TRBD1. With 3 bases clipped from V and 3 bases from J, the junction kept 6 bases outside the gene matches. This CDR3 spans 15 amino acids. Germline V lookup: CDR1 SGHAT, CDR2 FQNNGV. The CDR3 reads CASSFYRGRFYEQYF. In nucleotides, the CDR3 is TGTGCCAGCAGCTTTTACAGGGGGCGCTTCTACGAGCAGTACTTC.

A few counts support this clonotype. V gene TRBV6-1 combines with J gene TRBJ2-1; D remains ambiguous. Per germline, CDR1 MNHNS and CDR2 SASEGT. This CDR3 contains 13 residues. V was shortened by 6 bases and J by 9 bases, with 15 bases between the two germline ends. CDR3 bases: TGTGCCAGCAGCGGACCCCTCTGGGGTGAGCAGTTCTTC. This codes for CASSGPLWGEQFF.

DNA of the CDR3: TGTGCCAGCAGGGGGAAGGGGCCATACTATGGCTACACCTTC. Translation gives CASRGKGPYYGYTF. The gene calls are TRBV25-1 and TRBJ1-2; maybe TRBD1 (5 bases). The V gene lost 6 bases and the J gene lost 3 bases, with 14 bases spanning the gap. CDR3 length equals 14 residues. The germline V gene has CDR1 MGHDK and CDR2 SYGVNS.

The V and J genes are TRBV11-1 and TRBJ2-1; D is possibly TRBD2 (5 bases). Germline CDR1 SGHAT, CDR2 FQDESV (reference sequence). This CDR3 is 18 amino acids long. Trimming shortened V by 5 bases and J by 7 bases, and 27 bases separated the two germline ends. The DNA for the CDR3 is TGTGCCAGCAGCCCTACCGTTTTATGGGCGGGCGAAGGGAATGAGCAGTTCTTC. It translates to CASSPTVLWAGEGNEQFF.

The CDR3: CASSFTGPREQYF. In DNA, the CDR3 is TGTGCCAGCAGCTTTACAGGTCCCCGCGAGCAGTACTTC. The V gene is TRBV7-9, the J gene TRBJ2-7; D is perhaps TRBD1 (5 bases). CDR1 is SEHNR and CDR2 is FQNEAQ in the germline V gene (reference sequence). Trimming shortened V by 3 bases and J by 6 bases, and 12 bases separated the two germline ends. The CDR3 length is 13 residues.

This CDR3 reads CASSFQRADRELFF. CDR3 in DNA: TGCGCCAGCAGCTTCCAGCGGGCTGACCGGGAGCTGTTTTTT. The V gene is TRBV5-1, the J gene TRBJ2-2; perhaps TRBD2 as D (6 bases). The V end was cut by 2 bases, the J end by 9 bases, with 14 bases between. The germline V gene has CDR1 SGHRS and CDR2 YFSETQ. This CDR3 is built from 14 residues. Using reference TRBV5-1 and TRBJ2-2 for the parts outside the CDR3, the full variable domain is KAGVTQTPRYLIKTRGQQVTLSCSPISGHRSVSWYQQTPGQGLQFLFEYFSETQRNKGNFPGRFSGRQFSNSRSEMNVSTLELGDSALYLCASSFQRADRELFFGEGSRLTVL.

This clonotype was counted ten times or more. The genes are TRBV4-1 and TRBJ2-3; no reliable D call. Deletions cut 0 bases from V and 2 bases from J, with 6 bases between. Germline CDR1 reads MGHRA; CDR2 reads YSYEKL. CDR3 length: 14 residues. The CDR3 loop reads CASSQEQLTDTQYF. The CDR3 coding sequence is TGCGCCAGCAGCCAAGAACAGCTCACAGATACGCAGTATTTT.

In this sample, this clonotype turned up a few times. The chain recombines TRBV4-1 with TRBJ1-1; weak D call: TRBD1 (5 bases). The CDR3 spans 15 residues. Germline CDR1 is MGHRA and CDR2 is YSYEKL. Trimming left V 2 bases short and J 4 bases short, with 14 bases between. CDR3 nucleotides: TGCGCCAGCAGCCAACTACCCGGAGGGGTCACTGAAGCTTTCTTT. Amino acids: CASSQLPGGVTEAFF.

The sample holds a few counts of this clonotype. In nucleotides, the CDR3 is TGCGCCAGCAGCCTGAACCTTAGGGTGGACCAGTACTTC. Protein sequence: CASSLNLRVDQYF. V gene TRBV5-1 combines with J gene TRBJ2-5, with D hard to call. With 4 bases removed from V and 10 bases from J, the gap between germline ends came to 17 bases. CDR3 size: 13 residues. Germline loops: CDR1 SGHRS, CDR2 YFSETQ.

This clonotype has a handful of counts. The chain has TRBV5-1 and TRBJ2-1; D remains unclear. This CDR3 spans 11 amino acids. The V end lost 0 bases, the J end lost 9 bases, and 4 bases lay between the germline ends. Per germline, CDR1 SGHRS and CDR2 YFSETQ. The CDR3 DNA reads TGCGCCAGCAGCTTGGGGACTGAGCAGTTCTTC. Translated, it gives CASSLGTEQFF.

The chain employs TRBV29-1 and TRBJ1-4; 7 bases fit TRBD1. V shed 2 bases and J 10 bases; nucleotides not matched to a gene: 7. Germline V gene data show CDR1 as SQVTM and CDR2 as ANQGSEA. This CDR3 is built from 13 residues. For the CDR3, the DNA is TGCAGCGTTGAACAACCACAGGGGCGAAAACTGTTTTTT. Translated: CSVEQPQGRKLFF.

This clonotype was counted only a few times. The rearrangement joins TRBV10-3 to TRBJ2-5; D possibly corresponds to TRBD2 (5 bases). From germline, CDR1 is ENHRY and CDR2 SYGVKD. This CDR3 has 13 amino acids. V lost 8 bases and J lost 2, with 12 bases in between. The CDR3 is CAIGRGTQETQYF. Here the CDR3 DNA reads TGTGCCATCGGACGGGGTACACAAGAGACCCAGTACTTC.

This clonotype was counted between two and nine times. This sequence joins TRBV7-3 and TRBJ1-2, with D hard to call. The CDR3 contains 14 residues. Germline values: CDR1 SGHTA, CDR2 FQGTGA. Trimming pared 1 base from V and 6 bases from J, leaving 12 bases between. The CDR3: CASSLMRTADGYTF. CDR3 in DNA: TGTGCCAGCAGCTTAATGCGGACCGCTGATGGCTACACCTTC.

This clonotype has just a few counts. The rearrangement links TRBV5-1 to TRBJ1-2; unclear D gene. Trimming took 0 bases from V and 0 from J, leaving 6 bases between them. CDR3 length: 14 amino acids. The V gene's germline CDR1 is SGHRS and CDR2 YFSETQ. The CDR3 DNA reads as TGCGCCAGCAGCTTGGCGCGTTCTAACTATGGCTACACCTTC. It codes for CASSLARSNYGYTF.

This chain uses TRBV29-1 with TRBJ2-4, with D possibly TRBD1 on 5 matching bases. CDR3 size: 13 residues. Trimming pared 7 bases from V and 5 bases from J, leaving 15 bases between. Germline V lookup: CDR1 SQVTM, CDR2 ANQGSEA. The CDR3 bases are TGCAGCGCTGGTTGGGGCAGTCAAAACATTCAGTACTTC. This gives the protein CSAGWGSQNIQYF.

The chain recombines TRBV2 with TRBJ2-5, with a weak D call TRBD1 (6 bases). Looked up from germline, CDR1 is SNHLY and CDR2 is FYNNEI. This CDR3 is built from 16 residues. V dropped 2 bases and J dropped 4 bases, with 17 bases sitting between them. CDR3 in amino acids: CASSESLDTTGETQYF. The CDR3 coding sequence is TGTGCCAGCAGTGAATCCTTAGACACGACAGGAGAGACCCAGTACTTC.

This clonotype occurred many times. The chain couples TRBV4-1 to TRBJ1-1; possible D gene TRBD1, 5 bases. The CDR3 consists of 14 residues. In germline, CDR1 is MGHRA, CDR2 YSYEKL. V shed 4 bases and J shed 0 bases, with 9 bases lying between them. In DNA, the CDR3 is TGCGCCAGCAGCCGTGAACAGGTGAACACTGAAGCTTTCTTT. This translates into CASSREQVNTEAFF.

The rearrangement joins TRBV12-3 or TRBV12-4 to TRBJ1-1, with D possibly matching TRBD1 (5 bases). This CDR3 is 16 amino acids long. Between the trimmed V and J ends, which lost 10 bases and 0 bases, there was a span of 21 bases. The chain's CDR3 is CATYSGAVHMNTEAFF. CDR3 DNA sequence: TGTGCCACCTACTCTGGGGCCGTACATATGAACACTGAAGCTTTCTTT.

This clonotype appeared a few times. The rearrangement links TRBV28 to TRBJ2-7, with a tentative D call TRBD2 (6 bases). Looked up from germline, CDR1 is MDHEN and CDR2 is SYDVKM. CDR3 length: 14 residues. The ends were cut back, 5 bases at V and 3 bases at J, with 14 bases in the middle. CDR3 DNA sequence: TGTGCCAGCAGTGGGACTCCCCGGGACTACGAGCAGTACTTC. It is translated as CASSGTPRDYEQYF.

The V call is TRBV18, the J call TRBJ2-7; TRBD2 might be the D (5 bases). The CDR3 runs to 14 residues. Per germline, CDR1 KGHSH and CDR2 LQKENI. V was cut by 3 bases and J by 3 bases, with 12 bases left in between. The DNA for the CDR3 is TGTGCCAGCTCACCTGCTCCGGGGAACTACGAGCAGTACTTC. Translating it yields CASSPAPGNYEQYF.

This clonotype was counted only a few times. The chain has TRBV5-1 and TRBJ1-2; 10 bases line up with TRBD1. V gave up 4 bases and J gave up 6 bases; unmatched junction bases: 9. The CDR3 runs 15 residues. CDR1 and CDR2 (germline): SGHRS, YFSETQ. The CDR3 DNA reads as TGCGCCAGCAGCCTAGGGACAGGGGCCTCCGATGGCTACACCTTC. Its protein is CASSLGTGASDGYTF.

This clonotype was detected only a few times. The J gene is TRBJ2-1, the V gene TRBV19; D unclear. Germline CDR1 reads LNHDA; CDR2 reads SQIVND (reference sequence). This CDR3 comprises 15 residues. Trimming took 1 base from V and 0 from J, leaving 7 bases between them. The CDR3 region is CASSIGLSSYNEQFF. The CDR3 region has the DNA TGTGCCAGTAGTATAGGACTTAGCTCCTACAATGAGCAGTTCTTC.